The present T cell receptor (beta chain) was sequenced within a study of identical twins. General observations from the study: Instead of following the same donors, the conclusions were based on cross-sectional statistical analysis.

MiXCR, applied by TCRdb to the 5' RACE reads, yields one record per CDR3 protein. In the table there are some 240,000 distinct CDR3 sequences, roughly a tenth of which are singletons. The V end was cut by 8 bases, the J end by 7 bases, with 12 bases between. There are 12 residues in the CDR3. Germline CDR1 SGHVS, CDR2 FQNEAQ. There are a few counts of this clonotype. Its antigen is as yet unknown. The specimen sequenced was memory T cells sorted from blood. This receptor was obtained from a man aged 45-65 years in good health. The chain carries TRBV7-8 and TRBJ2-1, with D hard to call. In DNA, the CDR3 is TGTGCCAGCGGAAGAGCCCGAAATGAGCAGTTCTTC. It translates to CASGRARNEQFF.